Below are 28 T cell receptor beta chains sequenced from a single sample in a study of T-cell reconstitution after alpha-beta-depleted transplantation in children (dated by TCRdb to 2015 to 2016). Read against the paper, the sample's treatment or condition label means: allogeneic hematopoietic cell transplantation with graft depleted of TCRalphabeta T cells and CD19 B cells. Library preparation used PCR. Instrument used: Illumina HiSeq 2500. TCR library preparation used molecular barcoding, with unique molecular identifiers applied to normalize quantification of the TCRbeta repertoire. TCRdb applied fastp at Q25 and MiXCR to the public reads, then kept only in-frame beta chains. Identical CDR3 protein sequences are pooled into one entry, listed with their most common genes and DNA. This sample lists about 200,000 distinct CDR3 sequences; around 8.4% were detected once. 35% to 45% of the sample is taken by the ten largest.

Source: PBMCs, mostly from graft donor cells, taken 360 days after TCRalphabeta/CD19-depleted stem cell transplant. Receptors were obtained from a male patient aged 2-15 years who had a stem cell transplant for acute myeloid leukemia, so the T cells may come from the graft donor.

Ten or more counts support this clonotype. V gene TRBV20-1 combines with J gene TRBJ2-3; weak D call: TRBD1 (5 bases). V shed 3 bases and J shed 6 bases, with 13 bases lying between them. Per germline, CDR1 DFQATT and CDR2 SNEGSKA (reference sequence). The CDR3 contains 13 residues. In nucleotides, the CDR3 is TGCAGTGCTAGGGACCCCAGGGCTGATACGCAGTATTTT. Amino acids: CSARDPRADTQYF.

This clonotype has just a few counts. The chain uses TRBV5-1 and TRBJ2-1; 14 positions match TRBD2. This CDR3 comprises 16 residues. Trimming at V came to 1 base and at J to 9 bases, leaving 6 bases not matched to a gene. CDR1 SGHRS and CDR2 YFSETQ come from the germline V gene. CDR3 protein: CASSLPGLAGVGEQFF. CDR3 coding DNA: TGCGCCAGCAGCTTGCCGGGACTAGCGGGAGTGGGTGAGCAGTTCTTC.

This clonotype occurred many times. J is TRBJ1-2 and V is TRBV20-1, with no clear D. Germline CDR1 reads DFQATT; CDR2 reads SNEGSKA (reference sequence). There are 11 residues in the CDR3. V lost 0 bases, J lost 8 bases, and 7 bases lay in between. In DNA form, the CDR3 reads TGCAGTGCTAGAGATGGATGGGGCTACACCTTC. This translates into CSARDGWGYTF.

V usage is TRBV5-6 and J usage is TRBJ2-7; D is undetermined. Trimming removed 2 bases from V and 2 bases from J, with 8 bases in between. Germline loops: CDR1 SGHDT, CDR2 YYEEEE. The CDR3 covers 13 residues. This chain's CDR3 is CASSFSATYEQYV. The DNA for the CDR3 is TGTGCCAGCAGCTTTTCCGCGACCTACGAGCAGTACGTC.

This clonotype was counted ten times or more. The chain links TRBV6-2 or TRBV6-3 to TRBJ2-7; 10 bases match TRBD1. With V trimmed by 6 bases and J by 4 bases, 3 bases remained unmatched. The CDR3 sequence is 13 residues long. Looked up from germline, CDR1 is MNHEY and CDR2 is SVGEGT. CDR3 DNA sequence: TGTGCCAGCAGGAGACAGGGGGCATACGAGCAGTACTTC. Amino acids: CASRRQGAYEQYF.

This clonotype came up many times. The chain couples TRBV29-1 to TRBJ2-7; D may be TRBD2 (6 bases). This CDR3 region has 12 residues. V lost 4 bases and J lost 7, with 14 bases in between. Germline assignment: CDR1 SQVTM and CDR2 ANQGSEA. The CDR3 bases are TGCAGCGTTGGGACGGGACTGGGGGAGCAGTACTTC. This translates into CSVGTGLGEQYF.

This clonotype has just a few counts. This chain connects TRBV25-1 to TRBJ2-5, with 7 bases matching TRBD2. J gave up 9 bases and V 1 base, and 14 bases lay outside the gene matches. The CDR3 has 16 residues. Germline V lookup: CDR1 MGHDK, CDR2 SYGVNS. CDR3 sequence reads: CASSELSGHLREAQYF. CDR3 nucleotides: TGTGCCAGCAGTGAATTGTCGGGGCACCTCCGGGAGGCCCAGTACTTC.

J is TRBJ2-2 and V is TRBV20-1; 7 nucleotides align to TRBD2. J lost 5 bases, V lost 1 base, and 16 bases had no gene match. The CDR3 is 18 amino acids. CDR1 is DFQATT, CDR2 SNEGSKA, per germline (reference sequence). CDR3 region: CSARVLRGGRAVTGELFF. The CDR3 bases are TGCAGTGCTAGAGTTTTGAGGGGAGGGAGGGCCGTTACCGGGGAGCTGTTTTTT.

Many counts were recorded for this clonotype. In DNA form, the CDR3 reads TGTGCCAGCAGTCGCTCCCGGGGAGCGGCTTCTTACAATGAGCAGTTCTTC. Translated: CASSRSRGAASYNEQFF. This sequence joins TRBV12-3 or TRBV12-4 and TRBJ2-1; a possible D gene is TRBD2 (5 bases). The ends were cut back, 5 bases at V and 4 bases at J, with 21 bases in the middle. The CDR3 runs to 17 residues.

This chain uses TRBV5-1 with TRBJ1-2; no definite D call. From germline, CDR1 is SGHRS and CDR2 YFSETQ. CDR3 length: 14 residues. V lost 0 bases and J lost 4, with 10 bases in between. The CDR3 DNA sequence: TGCGCCAGCAGCTTGGAGGGCAGTTCCTATGGCTACACCTTC. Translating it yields CASSLEGSSYGYTF.

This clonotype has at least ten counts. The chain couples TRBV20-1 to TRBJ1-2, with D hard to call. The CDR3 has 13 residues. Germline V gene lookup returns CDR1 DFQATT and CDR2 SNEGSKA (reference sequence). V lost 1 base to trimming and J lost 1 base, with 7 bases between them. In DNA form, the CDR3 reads TGCAGTGCTAGAGTTGAACTTAACTATGGCTACACCTTC. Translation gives CSARVELNYGYTF.

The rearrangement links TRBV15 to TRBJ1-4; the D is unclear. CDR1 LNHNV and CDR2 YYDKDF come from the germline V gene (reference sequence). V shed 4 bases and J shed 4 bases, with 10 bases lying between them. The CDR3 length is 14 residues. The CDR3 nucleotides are TGTGCCACCAGCAATAGGCAGAGTAATGAAAAACTGTTTTTT. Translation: CATSNRQSNEKLFF.

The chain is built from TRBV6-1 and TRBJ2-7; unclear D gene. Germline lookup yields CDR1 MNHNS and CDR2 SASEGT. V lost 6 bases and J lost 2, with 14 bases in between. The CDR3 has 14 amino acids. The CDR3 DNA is TGTGCCAGCAGCAGCACCGGGCACCCCTACGAGCAGTACGTC. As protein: CASSSTGHPYEQYV.

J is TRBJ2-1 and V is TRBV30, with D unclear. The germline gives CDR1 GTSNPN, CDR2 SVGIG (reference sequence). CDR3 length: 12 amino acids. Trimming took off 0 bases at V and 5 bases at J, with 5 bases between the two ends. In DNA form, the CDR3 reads TGTGCCTGGAGTGTGACCCACAATGAGCAGTTCTTC. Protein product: CAWSVTHNEQFF.

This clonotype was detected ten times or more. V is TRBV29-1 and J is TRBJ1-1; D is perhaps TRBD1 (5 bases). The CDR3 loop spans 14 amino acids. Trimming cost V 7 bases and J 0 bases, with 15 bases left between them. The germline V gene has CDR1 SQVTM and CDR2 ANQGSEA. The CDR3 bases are TGCAGCGGGTACAGGTTACTTTTGAACACTGAAGCTTTCTTT. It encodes CSGYRLLLNTEAFF.

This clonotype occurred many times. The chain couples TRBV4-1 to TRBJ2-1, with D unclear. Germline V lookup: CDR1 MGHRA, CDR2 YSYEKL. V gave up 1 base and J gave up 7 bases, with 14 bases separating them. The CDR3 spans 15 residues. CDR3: CASSQGGWNANEQFF. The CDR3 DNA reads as TGCGCCAGCAGCCAAGGGGGATGGAATGCGAATGAGCAGTTCTTC.

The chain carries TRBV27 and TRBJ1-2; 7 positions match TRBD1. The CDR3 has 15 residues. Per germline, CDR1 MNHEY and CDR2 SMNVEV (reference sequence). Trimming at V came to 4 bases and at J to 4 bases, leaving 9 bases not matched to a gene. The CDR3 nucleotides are TGTGCCAGCAGTTCCCCCAACAGGGGAATCTATGGCTACACCTTC. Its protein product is CASSSPNRGIYGYTF.

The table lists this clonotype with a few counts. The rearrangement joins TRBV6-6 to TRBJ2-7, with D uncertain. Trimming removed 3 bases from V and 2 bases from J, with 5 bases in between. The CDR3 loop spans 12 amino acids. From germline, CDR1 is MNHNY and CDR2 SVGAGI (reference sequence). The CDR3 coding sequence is TGTGCCAGCAGTTATGGCCCCTACGAGCAGTACTTC. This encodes CASSYGPYEQYF.

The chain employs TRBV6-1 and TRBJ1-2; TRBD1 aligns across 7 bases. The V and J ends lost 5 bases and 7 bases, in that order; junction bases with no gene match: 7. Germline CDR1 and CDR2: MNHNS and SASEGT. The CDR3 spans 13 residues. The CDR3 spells CASSRGTELGYTF. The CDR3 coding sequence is TGTGCCAGCAGTCGTGGGACAGAGCTTGGCTACACCTTC.

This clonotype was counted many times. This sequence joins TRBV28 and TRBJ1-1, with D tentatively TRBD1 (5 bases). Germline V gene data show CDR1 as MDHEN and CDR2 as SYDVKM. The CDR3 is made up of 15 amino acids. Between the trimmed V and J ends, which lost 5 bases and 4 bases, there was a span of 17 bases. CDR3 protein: CASSPLGEWVTEAFF. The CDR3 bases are TGTGCCAGCAGTCCCCTAGGGGAGTGGGTCACTGAAGCTTTCTTT.

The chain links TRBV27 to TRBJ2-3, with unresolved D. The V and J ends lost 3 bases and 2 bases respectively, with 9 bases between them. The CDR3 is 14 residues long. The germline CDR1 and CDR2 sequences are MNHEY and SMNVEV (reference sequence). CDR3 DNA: TGTGCCAGCAGTTTGTCTAGTTCCACAGATACGCAGTATTTT. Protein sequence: CASSLSSSTDTQYF.

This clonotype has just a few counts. Here the CDR3 reads CASSVGDLWPYNEQFF. The DNA for the CDR3 is TGTGCCAGCAGCGTAGGGGACCTCTGGCCCTACAATGAGCAGTTCTTC. This rearrangement joins TRBV9 to TRBJ2-1; D may be TRBD1 or TRBD2 (5 bases each). The CDR3 is 16 residues long. CDR1 and CDR2 from the germline V gene are SGDLS and YYNGEE. V was cut by 0 bases and J by 2 bases, with 12 bases left in between.

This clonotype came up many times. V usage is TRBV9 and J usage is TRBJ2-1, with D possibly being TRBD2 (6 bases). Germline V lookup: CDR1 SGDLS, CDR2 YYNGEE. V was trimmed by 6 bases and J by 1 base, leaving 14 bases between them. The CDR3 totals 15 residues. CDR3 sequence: CASTLGSGSYNEQFF. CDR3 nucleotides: TGTGCCAGCACCTTAGGGAGCGGGTCCTACAATGAGCAGTTCTTC. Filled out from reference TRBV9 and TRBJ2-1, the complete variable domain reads DSGVTQTPKHLITATGQRVTLRCSPRSGDLSVYWYQQSLDQGLQFLIQYYNGEERAKGNILERFSAQQFPDLHSELNLSSLELGDSALYFCASTLGSGSYNEQFFGPGTRLTVL.

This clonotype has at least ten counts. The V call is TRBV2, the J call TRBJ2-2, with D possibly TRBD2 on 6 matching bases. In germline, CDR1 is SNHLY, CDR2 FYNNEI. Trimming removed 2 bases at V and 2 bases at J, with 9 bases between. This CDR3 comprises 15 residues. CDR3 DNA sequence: TGTGCCAGCAGTGAATGGGGGACTAACACCGGGGAGCTGTTTTTT. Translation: CASSEWGTNTGELFF.

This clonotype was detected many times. CDR3 DNA sequence: TGTGCCAGCAGCCCGATGATAGGTGGGGCCAACGTCCTGACTTTC. It translates to CASSPMIGGANVLTF. V and J are TRBV3-1 and TRBJ2-6; D remains unclear. This CDR3 contains 15 residues. Trimming removed 4 bases at V and 3 bases at J, with 10 bases between. Germline V CDR1 and CDR2: LGHDT, YNNKEL (reference sequence).

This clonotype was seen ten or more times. Here the CDR3 reads CASSAQQGGNTEAFF. DNA of the CDR3: TGTGCCAGCAGTGCCCAACAGGGGGGAAACACTGAAGCTTTCTTT. The rearrangement uses TRBV12-3 or TRBV12-4 and TRBJ1-1; 8 bases align to TRBD1. This CDR3 is 15 amino acids long. V was pared by 5 bases and J by 2 bases, with 7 bases of the junction left unmatched.

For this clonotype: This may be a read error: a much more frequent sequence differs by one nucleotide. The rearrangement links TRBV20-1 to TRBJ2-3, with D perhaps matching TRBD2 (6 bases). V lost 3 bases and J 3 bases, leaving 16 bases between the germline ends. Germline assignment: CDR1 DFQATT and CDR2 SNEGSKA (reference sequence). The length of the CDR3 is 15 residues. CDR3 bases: TGCAGTGCTAGCAAAACAGTGGGGAGGACAGATACGCAGTATTTT. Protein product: CSASKTVGRTDTQYF.

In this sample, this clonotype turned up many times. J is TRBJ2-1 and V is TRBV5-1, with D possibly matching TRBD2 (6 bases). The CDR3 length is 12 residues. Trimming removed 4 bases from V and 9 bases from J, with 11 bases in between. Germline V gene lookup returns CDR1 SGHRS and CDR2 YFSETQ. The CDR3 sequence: CASSVLASEQFF. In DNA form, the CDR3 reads TGCGCCAGCAGCGTTCTAGCGAGTGAGCAGTTCTTC.